This T cell receptor beta chain was sequenced during a study of blood T cell repertoires in COVID-19. Study-wide background: Samples representing acute and convalescent COVID-19 were sourced from the United States, Italy and Spain.

Germline V gene sequence: CDR1 SGHDT, CDR2 YYEEEE. CDR3 length: 15 residues. Losses at the gene ends were 4 bases for V and 4 bases for J; bases not matched to a gene: 8. This clone is a singleton in its sample. Seattle's enrolled individuals joined amid active infection and were then monitored longitudinally. Sequenced by immunoSEQ multiplex PCR; TCRdb stores in-frame clones only, minus some. The table has approximately 44,000 clones, over 85% seen once. This chain links TRBV5-6 with TRBJ2-1, with 7 bases matching TRBD2. The sample consisted of peripheral blood. This clonotype was sampled from a man aged 45 to 65 with COVID-19, enrolled during active disease. CDR3 protein: CASSGLADAYNEQFF. The CDR3 DNA is TGTGCCAGCAGCGGGCTAGCGGACGCTTACAATGAGCAGTTCTTC.